Each of the 20 T cell receptor beta chains below was sequenced from the same sample in a study of a mutant IDH1 vaccine in newly diagnosed glioma. Generated by immunoSEQ multiplex PCR, the TCRdb table keeps only in-frame clones and is missing some. The sample consists of 60,000 to 75,000 clones, 70% to 80% of them appearing once. Time point defined: baseline, week 1 (first vaccination visit). The treatment here: pre-vaccination baseline after standard-of-care therapy. Here the sequenced sample was PBMCs, taken from a glioma patient treated with radiotherapy, temozolomide or both. These receptors were taken from a man aged 50 to 60 with glioma.

The CDR3 nucleotides read TGTGCCAGCAGTCTTTATTCGAACACTGAAGCTTTCTTT. Protein product: CASSLYSNTEAFF. The rearrangement joins TRBV2 to TRBJ1-1, with no clear D. In germline, CDR1 is SNHLY, CDR2 FYNNEI. Trimming left V 5 bases short and J 1 base short, with 8 bases between. The CDR3 runs to 13 residues.

This clone was seen repeatedly, ten times or more. The rearrangement uses TRBV6-4 and TRBJ2-6; D uncertain. This CDR3 is 17 amino acids long. The V end was cut by 2 bases, the J end by 0 bases, with 11 bases between. Per germline, CDR1 MRHNA and CDR2 SNTAGT. The CDR3 DNA follows: TGTGCCAGCAGTGACGAGAGGATTGACTCTGGGGCCAACGTCCTGACTTTC. It translates to CASSDERIDSGANVLTF.

The rearrangement joins TRBV6-5 to TRBJ2-1; D is uncertain. Trimming took 4 bases from V and 8 from J, leaving 9 bases between them. Germline-derived CDR1 and CDR2 are MNHEY and SVGAGI. The CDR3 extends over 12 amino acids. The CDR3 protein is CASSSRTHEQFF. The CDR3 coding sequence is TGTGCCAGCAGTTCCCGGACGCATGAGCAGTTCTTC.

The genes are TRBV4-1 and TRBJ1-2, with 9 bases that match TRBD1. The CDR3 extends over 16 amino acids. With V trimmed by 0 bases and J by 8 bases, 10 bases remained unmatched. CDR1 and CDR2 from the germline V gene are MGHRA and YSYEKL. The CDR3: CASSQDAGTGSGGYTF. Written as DNA, the CDR3 is TGCGCCAGCAGCCAAGATGCAGGGACAGGGAGCGGAGGCTACACCTTC.

This clone has just a few counts. The rearrangement joins TRBV6-1 to TRBJ2-7; D gene ambiguous. V was pared by 1 base and J by 2 bases, with 9 bases between. CDR3 length equals 14 residues. From germline, CDR1 is MNHNS and CDR2 SASEGT. CDR3 bases: TGTGCCAGCAGTGAAGAACACAGTACCTACGAGCAGTACTTC. It translates to CASSEEHSTYEQYF.

The chain has TRBV5-4 and TRBJ2-2, with 9 bases identical to TRBD1. Germline trimming cut 4 bases from V and 7 bases from J; bases unmatched to any gene: 8. The CDR3 spans 15 residues. Germline V gene lookup returns CDR1 SGHNT and CDR2 YYREEE (reference sequence). The CDR3 is CASSTRTGEDGELFF. For the CDR3, the DNA is TGTGCCAGCAGCACTCGGACAGGGGAGGACGGGGAGCTGTTTTTT.

This clone occurred once. The chain links TRBV14 to TRBJ2-7; D possibly corresponds to TRBD1 (6 bases). The germline V gene has CDR1 SGHDN and CDR2 FVKESK. The CDR3 is made up of 15 amino acids. Trimming removed 0 bases at V and 2 bases at J, with 11 bases between. CDR3 nucleotide sequence: TGTGCCAGCAGCCAAGATCCGGGACATACCTACGAGCAGTACTTC. It is translated as CASSQDPGHTYEQYF.

The chain combines TRBV5-1 with TRBJ2-3; TRBD2 is a possible D gene (5 bases). Germline V gene lookup returns CDR1 SGHRS and CDR2 YFSETQ. The CDR3 totals 13 residues. Trimming took off 7 bases at V and 3 bases at J, with 12 bases between the two ends. DNA for the CDR3: TGCGCCAGCCACCCCACGGGAACAGATACGCAGTATTTT. As protein: CASHPTGTDTQYF.

As concerns this clone: This sample also contains other DNA sequences that code for the same CDR3. V gene TRBV5-4 combines with J gene TRBJ1-1; possibly TRBD1 for D (6 bases). Germline CDR1 reads SGHNT; CDR2 reads YYREEE (reference sequence). The CDR3 is 14 amino acids. V gave up 2 bases and J gave up 2 bases, with 10 bases separating them. CDR3 nucleotide sequence: TGTGCCAGCAGCTTACAGGGTGGAAACACTGAAGCTTTCTTT. This gives the protein CASSLQGGNTEAFF.

The chain joins TRBV9 to TRBJ2-5; 7 nucleotides align to TRBD2. Trimming took 0 bases from V and 5 from J; bases not matched to a gene: 7. In germline, CDR1 is SGDLS, CDR2 YYNGEE. This CDR3 has 15 amino acids. In DNA form, the CDR3 reads TGTGCCAGCAGCGTAGGTCCGGGGGGTAGCGAGACCCAGTACTTC. This gives the protein CASSVGPGGSETQYF.

This clone was recorded a few times. The chain combines TRBV6-5 with TRBJ1-1; no definite D call. Trimming pared 2 bases from V and 8 bases from J, leaving 12 bases between. The CDR3 length is 13 residues. Per germline, CDR1 MNHEY and CDR2 SVGAGI. CDR3 protein: CASSYVERAEAFF. CDR3 bases: TGTGCCAGCAGTTACGTGGAGCGGGCAGAAGCTTTCTTT.

V gene TRBV30 combines with J gene TRBJ2-7; D not resolved. CDR3 length equals 11 residues. Germline V gene lookup returns CDR1 GTSNPN and CDR2 SVGIG (reference sequence). Trimming took off 3 bases at V and 4 bases at J, with 7 bases between the two ends. CDR3: CAWSPGYEQYF. CDR3 coding DNA: TGTGCCTGGAGCCCTGGGTACGAGCAGTACTTC.

This CDR3 is CASRTEGSEQFF. Here the CDR3 DNA reads TGTGCCAGCAGGACAGAGGGGAGTGAGCAGTTCTTC. This chain joins TRBV14 and TRBJ2-1; D possibly matches TRBD1 or TRBD2 (5 bases each). Per germline, CDR1 SGHDN and CDR2 FVKESK. The ends were cut back, 6 bases at V and 9 bases at J, with 12 bases in the middle. The CDR3 sequence is 12 residues long.

The chain is built from TRBV20-1 and TRBJ2-5; D not certain. CDR3 length: 10 amino acids. Germline values: CDR1 DFQATT, CDR2 SNEGSKA (reference sequence). V was shortened by 6 bases and J by 5 bases, with 7 bases between the two germline ends. This CDR3 reads CSALDETQYF. Written as DNA, the CDR3 is TGCAGTGCCCTGGACGAGACCCAGTACTTC.

The chain links TRBV6-5 to TRBJ1-5, with a tentative D call TRBD1 (5 bases). V was clipped by 7 bases and J by 7 bases, with 20 bases between them. Per the germline V gene, CDR1 is MNHEY and CDR2 is SVGAGI. The CDR3 consists of 15 residues. In nucleotides, the CDR3 is TGTGCCAGCAAAGAAACCCGGGGGATATGGCAGCCCCAGCATTTT. It encodes CASKETRGIWQPQHF.

This chain connects TRBV7-3 to TRBJ1-2; TRBD1 is a possible D gene (5 bases). The CDR3 length is 16 residues. From germline, CDR1 is SGHTA and CDR2 FQGTGA. V was shortened by 2 bases and J by 0 bases, with 13 bases between the two germline ends. CDR3 sequence: CASSLGGETANYGYTF. Here the CDR3 DNA reads TGTGCCAGCAGCTTAGGAGGGGAGACAGCTAACTATGGCTACACCTTC.

V is TRBV2 and J is TRBJ2-3; 8 bases align to TRBD1. The CDR3 is 14 residues long. Losses at the gene ends were 10 bases for V and 4 bases for J; bases not matched to a gene: 10. The germline gives CDR1 SNHLY, CDR2 FYNNEI. CDR3 amino acids: CATRQGMMADTQYF. The CDR3 DNA reads TGTGCCACTCGACAGGGGATGATGGCAGATACGCAGTATTTT.

This chain links TRBV5-8 with TRBJ2-5; 9 bases fit TRBD2. CDR1 and CDR2 from the germline V gene are SGHTS and YDEGEE. V trimming: 4 bases; J trimming: 5 bases; junction bases outside the gene matches: 12. The CDR3 is 16 amino acids. The CDR3 here is CASSLRLAGEGETQYF. CDR3 DNA: TGTGCCAGCAGCCTCCGGTTAGCGGGGGAGGGGGAGACCCAGTACTTC.

This clone showed up just once. The rearrangement links TRBV6-6 to TRBJ1-1, with a possible D match to TRBD1 (5 bases). Germline lookup yields CDR1 MNHNY and CDR2 SVGAGI (reference sequence). V gave up 2 bases and J gave up 6 bases, with 16 bases separating them. The CDR3 length is 15 residues. CDR3 DNA: TGTGCCAGCAGTTACGGGGGGAGAGCTACGGCTGAAGCTTTCTTT. This sequence encodes CASSYGGRATAEAFF.

The gene calls are TRBV13 and TRBJ2-4; the D gene is possibly TRBD2 (7 bases). This CDR3 is built from 17 residues. Looked up from germline, CDR1 is PRHDT and CDR2 is FYEKMQ (reference sequence). V lost 5 bases and J 3 bases, leaving 20 bases between the germline ends. The CDR3: CASSPMRGGNDKNIQYF. The CDR3 DNA is TGTGCCAGCAGCCCCATGAGGGGGGGCAACGACAAAAACATTCAGTACTTC.